The T cell receptor beta chain described here comes from a study of monozygotic twins with inflammatory bowel disease. CDR3 length: 15 residues. Germline V gives CDR1 SGHTS, CDR2 YDEGEE. TCRdb processed the 5' RACE reads again and assigns one entry to each CDR3 protein, with no DNA. In total, the table holds roughly 170,000 distinct CDR3 sequences. The J gene is TRBJ1-1, the V gene TRBV5-8; TCRdb's D call, TRBD1, is unchecked because there is no DNA. The source of this sequence is a human donor with ulcerative colitis or Crohn's disease, or a healthy co-twin of an affected twin (not recorded which). Input material: blood. The CDR3 loop is CASSWWSRGDTEAFF.